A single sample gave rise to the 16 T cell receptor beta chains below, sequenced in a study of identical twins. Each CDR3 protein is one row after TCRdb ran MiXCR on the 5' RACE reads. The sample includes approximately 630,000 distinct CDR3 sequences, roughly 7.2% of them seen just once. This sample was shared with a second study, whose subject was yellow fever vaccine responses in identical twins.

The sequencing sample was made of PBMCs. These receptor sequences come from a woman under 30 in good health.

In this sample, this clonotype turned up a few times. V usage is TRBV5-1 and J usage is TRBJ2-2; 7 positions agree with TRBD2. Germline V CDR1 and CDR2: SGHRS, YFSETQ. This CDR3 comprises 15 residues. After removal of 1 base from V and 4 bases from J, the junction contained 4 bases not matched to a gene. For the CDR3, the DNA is TGCGCCAGCAGCTTGCTGTCGGGGGGCACCGGGGAGCTGTTTTTT. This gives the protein CASSLLSGGTGELFF.

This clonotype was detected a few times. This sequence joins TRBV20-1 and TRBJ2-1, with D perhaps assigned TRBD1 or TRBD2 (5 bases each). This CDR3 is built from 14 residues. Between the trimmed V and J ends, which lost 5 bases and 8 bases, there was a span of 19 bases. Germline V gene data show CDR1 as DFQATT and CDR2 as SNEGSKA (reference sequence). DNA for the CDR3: TGCAGTGCTTGCCGGGGCCTTGAGGCCGATGAGCAGTTCTTC. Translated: CSACRGLEADEQFF.

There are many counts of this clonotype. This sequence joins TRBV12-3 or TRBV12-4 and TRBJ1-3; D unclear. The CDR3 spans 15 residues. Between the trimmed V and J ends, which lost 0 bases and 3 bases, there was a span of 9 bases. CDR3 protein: CASSLALGNGNTIYF. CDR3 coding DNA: TGTGCCAGCAGTTTAGCGTTGGGGAATGGAAACACCATATATTTT.

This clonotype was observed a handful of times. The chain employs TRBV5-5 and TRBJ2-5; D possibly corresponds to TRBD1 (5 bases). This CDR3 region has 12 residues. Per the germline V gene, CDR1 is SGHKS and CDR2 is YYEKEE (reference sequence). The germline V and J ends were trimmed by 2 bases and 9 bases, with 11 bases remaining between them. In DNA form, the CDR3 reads TGTGCCAGCAGCTTAGGGGAATCGGCCCAGTACTTC. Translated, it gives CASSLGESAQYF.

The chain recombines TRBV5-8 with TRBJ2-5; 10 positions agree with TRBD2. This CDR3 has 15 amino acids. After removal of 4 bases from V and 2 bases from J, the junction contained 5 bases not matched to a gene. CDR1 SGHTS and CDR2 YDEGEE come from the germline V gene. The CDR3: CASSGPLAGQETQYF. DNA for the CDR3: TGTGCCAGCAGCGGCCCACTAGCGGGGCAAGAGACCCAGTACTTC.

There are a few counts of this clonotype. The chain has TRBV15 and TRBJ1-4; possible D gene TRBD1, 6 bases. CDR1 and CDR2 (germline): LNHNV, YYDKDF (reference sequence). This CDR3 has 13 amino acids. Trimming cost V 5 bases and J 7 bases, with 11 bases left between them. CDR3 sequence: CATSFRGTEKLFF. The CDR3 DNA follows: TGTGCCACCAGCTTCAGGGGAACTGAAAAACTGTTTTTT.

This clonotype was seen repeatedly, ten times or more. In DNA, the CDR3 is TGTGCCACCAGCAGAGAGGGGGCAAGTTACAATGAGCAGTTCTTC. It translates to CATSREGASYNEQFF. The rearrangement joins TRBV15 to TRBJ2-1, with a tentative D call TRBD1 (6 bases). Germline lookup yields CDR1 LNHNV and CDR2 YYDKDF (reference sequence). V lost 0 bases and J lost 4, with 10 bases in between. The CDR3 contains 15 residues. The whole variable domain, remainder taken from reference TRBV15 and TRBJ2-1, is DAMVIQNPRYQVTQFGKPVTLSCSQTLNHNVMYWYQQKSSQAPKLLFHYYDKDFNNEADTPDNFQSRRPNTSFCFLDIRSPGLGDTAMYLCATSREGASYNEQFFGPGTRLTVL.

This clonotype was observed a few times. CDR3 sequence: CASSYLTSVETQYF. CDR3 DNA: TGTGCCAGCAGTTACCTCACTAGCGTAGAGACCCAGTACTTC. The V call is TRBV6-5, the J call TRBJ2-5; 7 bases agree with TRBD2. The CDR3 is 14 residues long. The germline CDR1 and CDR2 sequences are MNHEY and SVGAGI. Losses at the gene ends were 2 bases for V and 4 bases for J; bases not matched to a gene: 4.

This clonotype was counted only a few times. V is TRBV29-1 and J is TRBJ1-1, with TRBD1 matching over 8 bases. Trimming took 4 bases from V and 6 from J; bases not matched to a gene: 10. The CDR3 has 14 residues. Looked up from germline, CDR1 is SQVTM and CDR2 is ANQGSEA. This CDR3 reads CSVGPTGVGAEAFF. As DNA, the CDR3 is TGCAGCGTTGGCCCGACAGGGGTCGGGGCTGAAGCTTTCTTT. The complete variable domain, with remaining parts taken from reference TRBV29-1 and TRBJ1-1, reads SAVISQKPSRDICQRGTSLTIQCQVDSQVTMMFWYRQQPGQSLTLIATANQGSEATYESGFVIDKFPISRPNLTFSTLTVSNMSPEDSSIYLCSVGPTGVGAEAFFGQGTRLTVV.

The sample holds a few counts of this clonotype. The CDR3: CASSQKRERLHEQYF. CDR3 DNA: TGTGCCAGCAGTCAGAAGCGGGAGAGACTCCACGAGCAGTACTTC. The chain has TRBV12-3 or TRBV12-4 and TRBJ2-7; TRBD2 matches 8 bases. The J segment lost 5 bases and the V segment lost 5 bases, leaving 11 bases of the junction unmatched. CDR3 length: 15 residues.

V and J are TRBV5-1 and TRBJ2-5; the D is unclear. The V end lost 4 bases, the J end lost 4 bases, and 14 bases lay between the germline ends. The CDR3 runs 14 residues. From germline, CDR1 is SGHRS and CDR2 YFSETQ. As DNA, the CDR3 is TGCGCCAGCAGCCAGGCAACAGCCCGAGAGACCCAGTACTTC. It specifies CASSQATARETQYF.

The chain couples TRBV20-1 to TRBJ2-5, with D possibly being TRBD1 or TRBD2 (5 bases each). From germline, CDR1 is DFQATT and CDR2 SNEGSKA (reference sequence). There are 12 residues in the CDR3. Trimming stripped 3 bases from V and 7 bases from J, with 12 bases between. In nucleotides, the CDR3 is TGCAGTGCTAGCGGGGCTCAGGGGACCCAGTACTTC. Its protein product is CSASGAQGTQYF.

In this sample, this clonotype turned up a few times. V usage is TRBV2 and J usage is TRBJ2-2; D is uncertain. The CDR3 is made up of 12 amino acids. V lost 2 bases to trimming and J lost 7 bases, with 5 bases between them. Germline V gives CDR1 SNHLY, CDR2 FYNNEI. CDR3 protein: CASSEQNGELFF. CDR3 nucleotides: TGTGCCAGCAGTGAACAAAACGGGGAGCTGTTTTTT.

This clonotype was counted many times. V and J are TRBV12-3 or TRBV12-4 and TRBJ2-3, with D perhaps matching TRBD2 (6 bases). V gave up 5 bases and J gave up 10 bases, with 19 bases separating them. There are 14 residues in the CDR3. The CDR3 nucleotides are TGTGCCAGCAGTCCACCGGGGGTTATGGGGGCGCAGTATTTT. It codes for CASSPPGVMGAQYF.

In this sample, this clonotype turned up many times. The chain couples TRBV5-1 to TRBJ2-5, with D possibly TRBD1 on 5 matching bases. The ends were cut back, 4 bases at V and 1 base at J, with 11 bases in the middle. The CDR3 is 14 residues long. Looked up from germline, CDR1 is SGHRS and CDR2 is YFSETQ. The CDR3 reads CASSPGSLQETQYF. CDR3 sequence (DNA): TGCGCCAGCAGCCCAGGGTCCCTCCAAGAGACCCAGTACTTC.

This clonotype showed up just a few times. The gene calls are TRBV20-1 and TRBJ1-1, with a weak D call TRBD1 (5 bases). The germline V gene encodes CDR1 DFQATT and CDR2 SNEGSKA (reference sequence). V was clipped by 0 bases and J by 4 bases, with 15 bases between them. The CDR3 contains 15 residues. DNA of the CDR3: TGCAGTGCTAGAGATCTGGGGGGACCGAGCACTGAAGCTTTCTTT. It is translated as CSARDLGGPSTEAFF.